The present T cell receptor (beta chain) was sequenced within a study of blood T cell repertoires in COVID-19. Study summary: Specimens from acute and convalescent COVID-19 originated in the United States, Italy and Spain. T cells, B-cell-depleted T cells, or PBMCs provided the cDNA or gDNA that served as material.

Authors' data handling: Estimated nucleated cell counts came from reference gene primer amplification. Data came from immunoSEQ multiplex PCR; TCRdb stores just in-frame clones and leaves some out. That table is the source of V, J and clone size, and D and trimming were worked out from the DNA. The sample contains hundreds of thousands of clones, about 80% of which appear only once. The TCR was taken from an elderly woman with acute or convalescent COVID-19. The sample taken for sequencing was peripheral blood.

This CDR3 reads CASSLTSGSHNEQFF. CDR3 in DNA: TGTGCCAGCAGCCTAACTAGCGGGAGTCACAATGAGCAGTTCTTC. The chain recombines TRBV14 with TRBJ2-1; TRBD2 agrees at 11 bases. The J segment lost 5 bases and the V segment lost 4 bases, leaving 4 bases of the junction unmatched. The germline V gene has CDR1 SGHDN and CDR2 FVKESK. CDR3 size: 15 residues.